The rows below give T cell receptor beta chains drawn from one sample of a study of blood T cell repertoires in COVID-19. Only in-frame clones appear in the TCRdb table, and some are missing; sequencing was by immunoSEQ multiplex PCR. The sample holds roughly 250,000 clones, about 89% seen once. The sequencing sample was made of PBMCs or T cells enriched from blood (not recorded which). Receptor source: a human donor in a cohort exposed to, infected with or recovered from COVID-19 (not recorded which). The donor label of this sample is uncertain. Both conserved end residues are part of each CDR3.

TRBV7-3	TRBJ2-3	CASSLGGPSTDTQYF
TRBV29-1	TRBJ2-3	CSARGLAGITDTQYF
TRBV11-2	TRBJ1-2	CASSLDPSWEGGYGYTF
TRBV5-5	TRBJ1-4	CASSLGLTFNEKLFF
TRBV18	TRBJ1-1	CASSPPGRNTEAFF
TRBV19	TRBJ2-5	CASSTHRATQYF
TRBV6-5	TRBJ1-5	CASSSGQGANQPQHF
TRBV27	TRBJ2-7	CASRDRGHEQYF
TRBV2	TRBJ1-5	CASNRETNQPQHF
TRBV6-6	TRBJ1-1	CASSYTTGHLTGAFF
TRBV2	TRBJ1-2	CASRPTENYGYTF
TRBV19	TRBJ1-5	CAIGQAVNQPQHF
TRBV29-1	TRBJ2-3	CSVLAGVGTDTQYF
TRBV27	TRBJ1-2	CASSLQGSHGYTF
TRBV4-1	TRBJ2-5	CASSQIYRGWARETQYF
TRBV5-1	TRBJ2-1	CASSPSSFPYNEQFF
TRBV12-3/TRBV12-4	TRBJ1-2	CASSPTGGYGYTF
TRBV27	TRBJ1-5	CASSPYTGSNQPQHF
TRBV29-1	TRBJ2-4	CSVVGLQGANIQYF
TRBV5-4	TRBJ1-2	CASSLEFRADGYTF
TRBV7-2	TRBJ2-5	CASSFLIGGGETQYF
TRBV7-8	TRBJ2-7	CASSGEGQGPIYEQYF
TRBV12-3/TRBV12-4	TRBJ1-1	CASTSGGETEAFF
TRBV19	TRBJ1-4	CASSMGAANEKLFF
TRBV19	TRBJ1-2	CASSYRAGANYGYTF
TRBV24-1	TRBJ2-5	CATSVGGLAGIETQYF
TRBV10-3	TRBJ2-7	CAISEEGAISYEQYF
TRBV4-2	TRBJ1-1	CASSQRSEAFF
TRBV7-9	TRBJ2-2	CASSLNYEEGVDTGELFF
TRBV2	TRBJ2-2	CASSVEGTGELFF
TRBV27	TRBJ2-7	CASSLQGREGYEQYF
TRBV5-1	TRBJ1-6	CASSLGGQGASSPLHF
TRBV9	TRBJ2-3	CASSVAGGGPSTDTQYF
TRBV18	TRBJ1-1	CASSLDPTGLRTEAFF
TRBV5-1	TRBJ2-3	CASTWGGSTDTQYF
TRBV30	TRBJ1-2	CAWSGDGDVYGYTF
TRBV24-1	TRBJ2-7	CATSDLVQAGEQYF
TRBV9	TRBJ1-6	CASSVGPGTGKPLHF
TRBV7-7	TRBJ1-3	CASSLGSGSSGNTIYF
TRBV10-1	TRBJ2-1	CASSEDSGGPYNEQFF
TRBV3-1/TRBV3-2	TRBJ2-5	CASSQDITSDQETQYF
TRBV20-1	TRBJ1-1	CSAWDREAFF
TRBV2	TRBJ2-5	CASSRGGASFTETQYF
TRBV5-1	TRBJ1-1	CASSYGTGVNTEAFF
TRBV4-3	TRBJ2-5	CASSQDYQAAGGETQYF
TRBV4-1	TRBJ1-1	CASSQESRGGSTEAFF
TRBV7-3	TRBJ2-7	CASSLSPGQGAASEQYF
TRBV19	TRBJ1-2	CASTEGRTDYGYTF
TRBV24-1	TRBJ1-2	CATRDPGQGGYTF
TRBV5-6	TRBJ1-1	CASSFNPFF
TRBV6-5	TRBJ2-7	CASSLTRGYEQYF
TRBV9	TRBJ2-1	CASSVGTSNEQFF
TRBV25-1	TRBJ1-2	CASTSPGHLLYYGYTF